One and the same sample provided the 16 T cell receptor beta chains below, sequenced in a study of T-cell memory formation after mild COVID-19. One entry per CDR3 protein results from TCRdb running MiXCR on the 5' RACE reads. This table has some 300,000 distinct CDR3 sequences, more than 20% appearing once. Sequencing was carried out using PBMCs or a T cell subset sorted from them (not recorded which). The receptors derive from a man aged 18 to 29 who had mild COVID-19 (a few samples of this study predate the infection). Cell type and time point are not known.

This clonotype was seen a few times. The V gene is TRBV7-2, the J gene TRBJ2-1; 12 bases are a match to TRBD2. The V segment lost 5 bases and the J segment 3 bases; nucleotides outside the gene matches: 17. Germline assignment: CDR1 SGHTA and CDR2 FQGNSA. The CDR3 loop spans 20 amino acids. The CDR3 bases are TGTGCCAGCAGCACCCACCGACTAGCGGGGGCCGCCTTGCTCTACAATGAGCAGTTCTTC. This codes for CASSTHRLAGAALLYNEQFF.

The gene calls are TRBV6-6 and TRBJ2-3; the D gene is possibly TRBD1 (5 bases). Trimming shortened V by 10 bases and J by 1 base, and 18 bases separated the two germline ends. Germline values: CDR1 MNHNY, CDR2 SVGAGI (reference sequence). This CDR3 has 15 residues. The CDR3 here is CATIDPVGGTDTQYF. The CDR3, as DNA: TGTGCCACCATTGACCCAGTAGGGGGCACAGATACGCAGTATTTT.

The chain is built from TRBV15 and TRBJ2-5; 10 bases are shared with TRBD1. Germline trimming cut 7 bases from V and 5 bases from J; bases unmatched to any gene: 10. The CDR3 extends over 15 amino acids. Germline CDR1 is LNHNV and CDR2 is YYDKDF (reference sequence). Here the CDR3 DNA reads TGTGCCACCAACAAAGGTGACAGGGGGCTGGAGACCCAGTACTTC. Residues: CATNKGDRGLETQYF.

CDR3 coding DNA: TGTGCCAGCAGCTTGAGGACCGGGGGGCCTCCAAGCACAGATACGCAGTATTTT. As protein: CASSLRTGGPPSTDTQYF. The gene calls are TRBV5-6 and TRBJ2-3, with D perhaps matching TRBD2 (7 bases). The germline V gene has CDR1 SGHDT and CDR2 YYEEEE. The CDR3 is 18 residues long. The V and J ends lost 1 base and 0 bases respectively, with 18 bases between them.

The CDR3 sequence: CASSRDRVSGNTIYF. The CDR3 nucleotides read TGTGCCAGCAGCCGGGACAGGGTCTCTGGAAACACCATATATTTT. The V call is TRBV7-8, the J call TRBJ1-3; TRBD1 matches 9 bases. The J segment lost 0 bases and the V segment lost 5 bases, leaving 2 bases of the junction unmatched. CDR1 is SGHVS, CDR2 FQNEAQ, per germline. The CDR3 consists of 15 residues.

The J gene is TRBJ1-2, the V gene TRBV13; the D is unclear. Trimming took off 3 bases at V and 4 bases at J, with 15 bases between the two ends. The CDR3 contains 15 residues. Germline assignment: CDR1 PRHDT and CDR2 FYEKMQ (reference sequence). CDR3 sequence reads: CASSFTLGLPYGYTF. In nucleotides, the CDR3 is TGTGCCAGCAGCTTCACCCTCGGGCTGCCCTATGGCTACACCTTC.

This clonotype occurred a few times. V gene TRBV11-2 combines with J gene TRBJ2-3; 9 bases are shared with TRBD2. There are 15 residues in the CDR3. Germline CDR1 and CDR2: SGHAT and FQNNGV. Losses at the gene ends were 5 bases for V and 0 bases for J; bases not matched to a gene: 3. The CDR3 sequence: CASSLAGHSTDTQYF. In DNA, the CDR3 is TGTGCCAGCAGCCTAGCGGGGCACAGCACAGATACGCAGTATTTT.

The chain uses TRBV7-6 and TRBJ2-7, with 7 positions matching TRBD1. The junction had 8 bases not matched to a gene; V was cut back by 5 bases and J by 4 bases. In germline, CDR1 is SGHVS, CDR2 FNYEAQ. The length of the CDR3 is 14 residues. The CDR3 protein is CASSTPGQLYEQYF. The CDR3 nucleotides read TGTGCCAGCAGCACCCCGGGACAGCTGTACGAGCAGTACTTC.

This clonotype appeared a few times. J is TRBJ2-7 and V is TRBV18; TRBD1 matches 8 bases. V shed 5 bases, J shed 2 bases, and the junction held 2 bases outside the gene matches. The CDR3 spans 13 residues. CDR1 and CDR2 (germline): KGHSH, LQKENI. In DNA, the CDR3 is TGTGCCAGCTCAGGGACAGGAGCCTACGAGCAGTACTTC. This sequence encodes CASSGTGAYEQYF.

The chain employs TRBV4-2 and TRBJ2-6; D call uncertain. Germline V gives CDR1 LGHNA, CDR2 YNFKEQ. The V end lost 0 bases, the J end lost 4 bases, and 10 bases lay between the germline ends. The CDR3 sequence is 16 residues long. The CDR3 DNA reads as TGTGCCAGCAGCCAAGATGAATCCGGAGGGGCCAACGTCCTGACTTTC. It translates to CASSQDESGGANVLTF.

This clonotype was detected a few times. The chain carries TRBV27 and TRBJ1-6, with 8 bases aligning to TRBD1. The CDR3 is made up of 14 amino acids. Unmatched junction bases numbered 5, after V lost 3 bases and J lost 10 bases. CDR1 MNHEY and CDR2 SMNVEV come from the germline V gene (reference sequence). The CDR3 here is CASSFGQGGSPLHF. Written as DNA, the CDR3 is TGTGCCAGCAGTTTCGGACAGGGTGGCTCACCCCTCCACTTT.

The gene calls are TRBV2 and TRBJ1-4; no definite D call. The CDR3 totals 15 residues. CDR1 and CDR2 (germline): SNHLY, FYNNEI. Trimming left V 7 bases short and J 1 base short, with 13 bases between. CDR3 loop: CASISSGLTNEKLFF. The CDR3 DNA sequence: TGTGCCAGCATATCCAGCGGCCTAACTAATGAAAAACTGTTTTTT. Filled out from reference TRBV2 and TRBJ1-4, the complete variable domain reads EPEVTQTPSHQVTQMGQEVILRCVPISNHLYFYWYRQILGQKVEFLVSFYNNEISEKSEIFDDQFSVERPDGSNFTLKIRSTKLEDSAMYFCASISSGLTNEKLFFGSGTQLSVL.

This clonotype occurred once. It may be a read error: a sequence one base away is much more abundant. V usage is TRBV20-1 and J usage is TRBJ2-1; 8 bases fit TRBD2. Germline lookup yields CDR1 DFQATT and CDR2 SNEGSKA (reference sequence). This CDR3 has 15 amino acids. The V segment lost 0 bases and the J segment 2 bases; nucleotides outside the gene matches: 3. CDR3: CSARDSGVPYNEQFF. CDR3 DNA: TGCAGTGCTAGAGATAGCGGGGTACCCTACAATGAGCAGTTCTTC.

There are a few counts of this clonotype. This chain uses TRBV7-6 with TRBJ2-5; D could derive from TRBD1 or TRBD2 (5 bases each). Germline V CDR1 and CDR2: SGHVS, FNYEAQ. The CDR3 covers 14 residues. V was pared by 5 bases and J by 4 bases, with 14 bases between. The CDR3 coding sequence is TGTGCCAGCAGCCCAGAGGGGTGGGGAGAGACCCAGTACTTC. It specifies CASSPEGWGETQYF.

Note on this clonotype: One end of the junction is discordant with germline, which a read error may explain. The chain is built from TRBV7-2 and TRBJ1-5; possibly TRBD1 for D (6 bases). CDR1 SGHTA and CDR2 FQGNSA come from the germline V gene. The CDR3 extends over 15 amino acids. Here the CDR3 reads CARSLSRTVNQPQHF. CDR3 nucleotide sequence: TGTGCCAGAAGCTTAAGTAGGACAGTCAATCAGCCCCAGCATTTT.

The chain is built from TRBV7-3 and TRBJ1-1; 7 bases fit TRBD1. Germline-derived CDR1 and CDR2 are SGHTA and FQGTGA. The CDR3 sequence is 15 residues long. V lost 5 bases, J lost 1 base, and 7 bases stayed unmatched. For the CDR3, the DNA is TGTGCCAGCAGCCCCCAGGGGACAGCGAACACTGAAGCTTTCTTT. As protein: CASSPQGTANTEAFF. Together with reference TRBV7-3 and TRBJ1-1, the CDR3 gives the full variable domain: GAGVSQTPSNKVTEKGKYVELRCDPISGHTALYWYRQSLGQGPEFLIYFQGTGAADDSGLPNDRFFAVRPEGSVSTLKIQRTERGDSAVYLCASSPQGTANTEAFFGQGTRLTVV.